This TCR beta chain was identified during a study of blood T cells in healthy people across ages. Using a J-beta primer mix together with a sample-barcoded 5' primer, a second PCR was run for roughly 7 to 12 cycles. TCRdb fed the 5' RACE reads into MiXCR, producing one record per CDR3 protein. The data hold 750,000 or so distinct CDR3 sequences, with 25% observed a single time. With regard to this clonotype: No antigen is known for it.

Germline CDR1 SGHTA, CDR2 FQGTGA. This CDR3 region has 19 residues. V gave up 1 base and J gave up 0 bases; unmatched junction bases: 11. Study findings and constraints: With naive T cell percentage, TCR beta diversity showed a strong correlation.

This sample also appeared in a second study, on T cells of mothers and their children.

The origin of this receptor is a boy between 5 and 17 years old in good health. The sample consisted of blood. This chain uses TRBV7-3 with TRBJ2-2; 7 nucleotides line up with TRBD2. The CDR3 sequence is CASSLRGRVAGPNTGELFF. CDR3 DNA: TGTGCCAGCAGCTTAAGAGGCAGGGTAGCGGGTCCGAACACCGGGGAGCTGTTTTTT.